This section outlines one T cell receptor beta chain sequence together with its context. Profiled with immunoSEQ multiplex PCR; TCRdb holds only in-frame clones, not every one. The sample lists tens of thousands of clones; approximately 90% were seen once. These data belong to a study of T cell changes during pregnancy in multiple sclerosis. This clonotype was sampled from a female donor in good health, enrolled as a control in a pregnancy study. This material consisted of peripheral blood, taken in the second trimester of pregnancy.

CDR3 loop: CASSLRLAGQETQYF. CDR3 DNA: TGCGCCAGCAGCCTAAGACTAGCGGGACAAGAGACCCAGTACTTC. This chain joins TRBV4-1 and TRBJ2-5; 11 nucleotides align to TRBD2. V shed 4 bases, J shed 2 bases, and the junction held 3 bases outside the gene matches. The CDR3 extends over 15 amino acids. Per the germline V gene, CDR1 is MGHRA and CDR2 is YSYEKL.